This entry lists 19 T cell receptor beta chains sequenced from one sample in a study of blood T cell repertoires in COVID-19. Here immunoSEQ multiplex PCR was the method, and the copy in TCRdb shows in-frame clones only, minus some. The data show 150,000 or so clones, roughly 84% seen once. The sequenced material came from peripheral blood. The receptors come from a human donor in a cohort sampled during active COVID-19.

V is TRBV6-5 and J is TRBJ1-1; D is ambiguous. V was cut by 5 bases and J by 6 bases, with 10 bases left in between. The germline gives CDR1 MNHEY, CDR2 SVGAGI. The CDR3 is made up of 12 amino acids. For the CDR3, the DNA is TGTGCCAGCAGTCGGAGACGGCCTGAAGCTTTCTTT. It is translated as CASSRRRPEAFF.

This CDR3 is CASSPGIGQPQHF. Written as DNA, the CDR3 is TGTGCCAGTAGTCCAGGGATCGGGCAGCCCCAGCATTTT. V is TRBV19 and J is TRBJ1-5, with a possible D match to TRBD1 (5 bases). This CDR3 has 13 amino acids. CDR1 LNHDA and CDR2 SQIVND come from the germline V gene (reference sequence). Deletions cut 5 bases from V and 7 bases from J, with 12 bases between.

The V call is TRBV19, the J call TRBJ1-5, with D perhaps TRBD1 (6 bases). The CDR3 spans 14 residues. Per the germline V gene, CDR1 is LNHDA and CDR2 is SQIVND (reference sequence). The V end was cut by 8 bases, the J end by 5 bases, with 16 bases between. The CDR3 here is CASLKGVGDQPQHF. The CDR3 bases are TGTGCCAGTCTCAAGGGGGTCGGGGATCAGCCCCAGCATTTT.

This chain uses TRBV9 with TRBJ2-5, with D maybe TRBD2 (5 bases). Looked up from germline, CDR1 is SGDLS and CDR2 is YYNGEE. The CDR3 is 16 amino acids. Trimming removed 0 bases at V and 4 bases at J, with 16 bases between. CDR3 in amino acids: CASSVGERSRGETQYF. CDR3 bases: TGTGCCAGCAGCGTAGGGGAGCGATCTCGGGGAGAGACCCAGTACTTC.

The rearrangement joins TRBV16 to TRBJ2-7; 8 bases are shared with TRBD2. The J segment lost 1 base and the V segment lost 2 bases, leaving 4 bases of the junction unmatched. Looked up from germline, CDR1 is KGHSY and CDR2 is FQNENV. The CDR3 consists of 15 residues. The CDR3 coding sequence is TGTGCCAGCAGCCAAACCCGGGGGGGATCCTACGAGCAGTACTTC. It yields the protein CASSQTRGGSYEQYF.

CDR3 in amino acids: CASSNAGHLSSGNTIYF. Here the CDR3 DNA reads TGCGCCAGCAGTAACGCGGGGCACCTGAGCTCTGGAAACACCATATATTTT. This sequence joins TRBV4-3 and TRBJ1-3, with D possibly matching TRBD1 (5 bases). The CDR3 consists of 17 residues. With 6 bases removed from V and 0 bases from J, the gap between germline ends came to 18 bases. CDR1 is LGHNA and CDR2 is YSLEER in the germline V gene.

This rearrangement joins TRBV5-5 to TRBJ2-7; D not certain. Trimming cost V 3 bases and J 0 bases, with 4 bases left between them. The CDR3 has 12 residues. Germline CDR1 is SGHKS and CDR2 is YYEKEE (reference sequence). The CDR3 spells CASSSGSYEQYF. Written as DNA, the CDR3 is TGTGCCAGCAGCTCGGGCTCCTACGAGCAGTACTTC.

The chain has TRBV25-1 and TRBJ1-1; 8 positions match TRBD1. The junction had 8 bases not matched to a gene; V was cut back by 5 bases and J by 6 bases. Germline V gene data show CDR1 as MGHDK and CDR2 as SYGVNS. This CDR3 region has 14 residues. The chain's CDR3 is CASSLQDRAAEAFF. The DNA of the CDR3 is TGTGCCAGCAGTCTCCAGGACAGGGCAGCTGAAGCTTTCTTT.

The chain uses TRBV25-1 and TRBJ1-1; the match to TRBD1 covers 8 bases. CDR1 and CDR2 from the germline V gene are MGHDK and SYGVNS. The junction had 6 bases not matched to a gene; V was cut back by 4 bases and J by 5 bases. The CDR3 is 14 amino acids. CDR3 sequence reads: CASSGTGSGTEAFF. CDR3 coding DNA: TGTGCCAGCAGTGGGACAGGGTCTGGAACTGAAGCTTTCTTT.

The V gene is TRBV10-2, the J gene TRBJ2-7, with 8 bases that match TRBD2. CDR1 and CDR2 (germline): WSHSY, SAAADI. The J segment lost 0 bases and the V segment lost 4 bases, leaving 5 bases of the junction unmatched. The CDR3 has 15 amino acids. The DNA for the CDR3 is TGCGCCAGCAGTGTCGGGGGGGTGAGCTCCTACGAGCAGTACTTC. This translates into CASSVGGVSSYEQYF.

The chain carries TRBV6-2 or TRBV6-3 and TRBJ1-5; D is unclear. The V end was cut by 2 bases, the J end by 6 bases, with 8 bases between. The CDR3 spans 13 residues. Germline V gene sequence: CDR1 MNHEY, CDR2 SVGEGT. The CDR3 DNA follows: TGTGCCAGCAGTTACGTGGGGAGTCAGCCCCAGCATTTT. Translated: CASSYVGSQPQHF.

This clone was observed a few times. This chain links TRBV19 with TRBJ1-2, with 7 positions matching TRBD1. J was trimmed by 7 bases and V by 1 base; bases with no gene match: 6. The length of the CDR3 is 14 residues. CDR1 LNHDA and CDR2 SQIVND come from the germline V gene (reference sequence). The CDR3 sequence: CASSIADREGGYTF. CDR3 DNA sequence: TGTGCCAGTAGTATAGCCGACAGGGAAGGTGGCTACACCTTC.

The chain employs TRBV5-1 and TRBJ2-2; D gene ambiguous. The CDR3 totals 14 residues. Germline assignment: CDR1 SGHRS and CDR2 YFSETQ. V gave up 0 bases and J gave up 5 bases, with 8 bases separating them. CDR3 protein: CASSLGAGTGELFF. Here the CDR3 DNA reads TGCGCCAGCAGCTTGGGGGCTGGAACCGGGGAGCTGTTTTTT.

J is TRBJ2-1 and V is TRBV6-1, with 11 bases that match TRBD1. This CDR3 has 15 residues. CDR1 is MNHNS and CDR2 is SASEGT in the germline V gene. J lost 6 bases, V lost 2 bases, and 3 bases had no gene match. The CDR3 spells CASSEPGTGGNEQFF. For the CDR3, the DNA is TGTGCCAGCAGTGAACCCGGGACAGGGGGCAATGAGCAGTTCTTC.

The chain recombines TRBV5-6 with TRBJ1-2, with D tentatively TRBD1 (6 bases). The germline CDR1 and CDR2 sequences are SGHDT and YYEEEE. Trimming left V 4 bases short and J 3 bases short, with 22 bases between. This CDR3 spans 17 amino acids. CDR3 in amino acids: CASSPEQGLGADYGYTF. The CDR3 bases are TGTGCCAGCAGCCCGGAGCAGGGGCTGGGCGCAGACTATGGCTACACCTTC.

The chain has TRBV5-4 and TRBJ2-5, with a weak D call TRBD2 (7 bases). Germline values: CDR1 SGHNT, CDR2 YYREEE (reference sequence). This CDR3 region has 17 residues. V lost 3 bases and J 4 bases, leaving 22 bases between the germline ends. This CDR3 reads CASSSRSGGPVGETQYF. CDR3 nucleotide sequence: TGTGCCAGCAGCTCCCGATCGGGGGGCCCGGTTGGAGAGACCCAGTACTTC.

CDR3 coding DNA: TGTGCCAGCAGCAAGATGGGGGGAGAGTCTCTCAATGAGCAGTTCTTC. It encodes CASSKMGGESLNEQFF. V and J are TRBV6-4 and TRBJ2-1; a weak D match, TRBD2 (6 bases). Germline values: CDR1 MRHNA, CDR2 SNTAGT. The CDR3 runs to 16 residues. V dropped 6 bases and J dropped 6 bases, with 21 bases sitting between them.

V usage is TRBV18 and J usage is TRBJ1-3; D is undetermined. Germline CDR1 is KGHSH and CDR2 is LQKENI. The CDR3 runs 17 residues. The V end lost 3 bases, the J end lost 0 bases, and 15 bases lay between the germline ends. CDR3 DNA: TGTGCCAGCTCACCTGCGGCGGATCTAATCTCTGGAAACACCATATATTTT. This encodes CASSPAADLISGNTIYF.

The J gene is TRBJ1-6, the V gene TRBV7-2; no clear D. V dropped 1 base and J dropped 9 bases, with 7 bases sitting between them. In germline, CDR1 is SGHTA, CDR2 FQGNSA. The CDR3 runs 13 residues. The CDR3 reads CASSLDSISPLHF. CDR3 DNA sequence: TGTGCCAGCAGCTTAGACTCAATTTCACCCCTCCACTTT. The full variable domain, in which reference TRBV7-2 and TRBJ1-6 provide the parts outside the CDR3, is GAGVSQSPSNKVTEKGKDVELRCDPISGHTALYWYRQSLGQGLEFLIYFQGNSAPDKSGLPSDRFSAERTGGSVSTLTIQRTQQEDSAVYLCASSLDSISPLHFGNGTRLTVT.